This T cell receptor beta chain was obtained from a study of T cell repertoires in cytomegalovirus infection. Study-wide background: A matching HLA type, together with CMV infection, was signaled by public TCR beta signatures.

CDR1 and CDR2 (germline): SGHNT, YYREEE (reference sequence). V was shortened by 2 bases and J by 3 bases, with 13 bases between the two germline ends. This CDR3 has 15 amino acids. Points from the study as a whole: Frequencies of public TCR beta families were cumulated, and this identified carriers of CMV plus the relevant HLA. Ex vivo responses were dominated by HLA-C-restricted CMV-specific TCR beta clonotypes.

On this clonotype: Its antigen is not identified.

MiXCR, applied by TCRdb to the reads, yields one record per CDR3 protein. Of some 600,000 distinct CDR3 sequences in the sample, less than 25% are singletons; the top ten hold 6.5% to 10%. The rearrangement uses TRBV5-4 and TRBJ2-3; D might be TRBD2 (5 bases). The sequence derives from a human donor in good health (CMV status not recorded). Some clones in this sample may be carry-over from other donors' samples. Specimen: CD8+ T cells from PBMCs. CDR3 in amino acids: CASSFRGRETDTQYF. Here the CDR3 DNA reads TGTGCCAGCAGCTTCAGAGGAAGGGAGACAGATACGCAGTATTTT. Full variable domain (missing parts from reference TRBV5-4 and TRBJ2-3): ETGVTQSPTHLIKTRGQQVTLRCSSQSGHNTVSWYQQALGQGPQFIFQYYREEENGRGNFPPRFSGLQFPNYSSELNVNALELDDSALYLCASSFRGRETDTQYFGPGTRLTVL.